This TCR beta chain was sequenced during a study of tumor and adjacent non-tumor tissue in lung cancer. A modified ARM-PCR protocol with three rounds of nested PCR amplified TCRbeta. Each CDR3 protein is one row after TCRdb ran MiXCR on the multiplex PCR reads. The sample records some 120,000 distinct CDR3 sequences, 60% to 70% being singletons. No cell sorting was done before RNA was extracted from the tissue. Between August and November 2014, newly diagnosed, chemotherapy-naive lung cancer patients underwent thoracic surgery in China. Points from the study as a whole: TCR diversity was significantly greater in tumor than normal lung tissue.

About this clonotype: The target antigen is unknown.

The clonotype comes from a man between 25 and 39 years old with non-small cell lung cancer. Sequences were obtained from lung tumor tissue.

CDR3: CVSSFYIGGEQYF. As DNA, the CDR3 is TGTGTAAGCAGTTTCTACATCGGTGGGGAGCAGTACTTC. V usage is TRBV12-3 or TRBV12-4 and J usage is TRBJ2-7; D is unresolved. CDR3 length: 13 residues.